The T cell receptor (beta chain) described here comes from a study of long-term antiretroviral therapy in people with HIV. Whole-study findings and limits: Blood dating 2004 to 2017 may reflect older ART regimens. Dominating the repertoire at all time points were the clones that expanded before ART.

The CDR3 loop spans 14 amino acids. With 0 bases removed from V and 6 bases from J, the gap between germline ends came to 11 bases. Germline V lookup: CDR1 MNHEY, CDR2 SVGAGI. Survey-level immunoSEQ v3.0 assays were run. Measured with immunoSEQ multiplex PCR; TCRdb has only the in-frame clones, and not every one. In the table there are 20,000 to 25,000 clones, over 75% of which are singletons. This clone came up once. What it binds is not known. Cryopreserved PBMC samples of roughly 0.95-10 million cells were used for DNA extraction. V gene TRBV6-5 combines with J gene TRBJ1-1; D ambiguous. Sequenced material: unsorted PBMCs, taken 0.6 years after starting antiretroviral therapy. This clonotype was obtained from a man in his sixties with HIV. Here the CDR3 DNA reads TGTGCCAGCAGTTACTCGTCCGGGATCCCTGAAGCTTTCTTT. It yields the protein CASSYSSGIPEAFF.